This T cell receptor (beta chain) was profiled in a study of a mutant IDH1 vaccine in newly diagnosed glioma. Study information: Investigators started vaccination 4-6 weeks after radiotherapy alone, or with temozolomide cycles. Standard pretreatment was either radiotherapy, temozolomide, or, for most, radiochemotherapy with temozolomide.

Generated by immunoSEQ multiplex PCR, the TCRdb table keeps only in-frame clones and is missing some. The data show tens of thousands of clones, with 80% seen just once and 5% to 7.5% held by the top ten. The CDR3 is made up of 14 amino acids. CDR1 is LNHDA and CDR2 is SQIVND in the germline V gene (reference sequence). Trimming left V 3 bases short and J 5 bases short, with 11 bases between. A word on this clone: What it recognizes is unknown.

The time point denotes: week 23, last vaccination. Vaccination comprised doses that each held 300 ug of mutant IDH1 20-mer peptide, plus topical imiquimod. Newly diagnosed WHO grade 3 or 4 IDH1-mutant, ATRX-lost astrocytomas were identified in the donors. This receptor was taken from a man aged 40-55 years with glioma. The chain links TRBV19 to TRBJ1-5; D is undetermined. The sample here was PBMCs, taken from a glioma patient whose treatment included an IDH1 peptide vaccine. CDR3 bases: TGTGCCAGTAGTATCAAGGGCCGTCATCAGCCCCAGCATTTT. Amino acid sequence: CASSIKGRHQPQHF.